This note documents a single T cell receptor (beta chain) sequence. These data come from a study of T cells in localized non-small cell lung cancer. TCRdb keeps only in-frame clones here, not all; method: immunoSEQ multiplex PCR. The table lists about 28,000 clones, 84% of them singletons, with about 5.3% in the top ten. Here the sequenced sample was peripheral blood mononuclear cells, taken before any cancer treatment. The source of this sequence is a man aged 35-75 years with stage III lung adenocarcinoma.

CDR3 nucleotides: TGTGCCAGCAGCTCCCTCGCGGGGGCCCAAAGGGCCCTCCACTTT. This codes for CASSSLAGAQRALHF. This chain connects TRBV11-2 to TRBJ1-6, with TRBD1 as a possible D gene (6 bases). Germline V CDR1 and CDR2: SGHAT, FQNNGV. There are 15 residues in the CDR3. V gave up 4 bases and J gave up 14 bases, with 21 bases separating them.